This T cell receptor beta chain was identified during a study of T cell repertoires in cytomegalovirus infection (dated by TCRdb to 2018 to 2020). About the study as a whole: Because public TCR beta signatures pointed to carriage of CMV infection together with the matching HLA type, the HLA type of each donor mattered for the analysis. The research as a whole found: The ex vivo response was dominated by HLA-C-restricted CMV-specific TCR beta clonotypes, and the single most frequent clonotype in two of eight donors was supplied by these HLA-C-restricted clonotypes. Carriers of CMV infection plus the relevant HLA type were discriminated by the cumulative frequency of public TCR beta family members in the study cohort and in an independent approximately 360-donor cohort.

As encoded in the germline V gene (reference sequence), CDR1 is LNHDA while CDR2 is SQIVND. V and J lose 4 bases and 8 bases, and a span of 16 bases separates them. The CDR3 measures 14 amino acids from cysteine to phenylalanine. CDR3 DNA only is kept here, 42 bases in frame from base 1. TCRdb records Illumina HiSeq 1500 as the sequencer. TCRdb ran its own pipeline on the public reads, namely fastp trimming at Q25 and MiXCR clone calling, and kept in-frame beta chains. Rows matching on CDR3 protein sequence are summarized as one entry with the most common DNA and genes. The sample data list over 100,000 distinct CDR3 sequences, and about 9.5% of these were observed just once. Clones ranked in the top ten supply about 32% of the sample. This clonotype was picked up many times. Its target antigen remains unknown. Base qualities are not at hand, and no much larger clone is one base apart.

Recombination linked TRBV19 to TRBJ2-3, with TRBD1 perhaps the D gene, on 6 matching bases. This TCR was recovered from a human donor in good health (CMV status not recorded). Some clones in this sample may be carry-over from other donors' samples. Sequenced sample: PBMCs, sequenced either directly or after in vitro stimulation (not recorded which). The encoded CDR3 is CASSTGHSGATQYF. The DNA sequence reads TGTGCCAGTAGTACGGGACATTCAGGGGCTACGCAGTATTTT.